This record covers a single T cell receptor beta chain. Each donor was healthy, and each was a bone marrow donor. This record comes from a study of cytomegalovirus exposure and HLA in healthy donors. CDR3 length equals 14 residues. Trimming shortened V by 7 bases and J by 4 bases, and 16 bases separated the two germline ends. Germline assignment: CDR1 MNHNY and CDR2 SVGAGI (reference sequence). PCR was performed using 60 Vbeta and 13 Jbeta primers. Data came from immunoSEQ multiplex PCR; TCRdb stores just in-frame clones and leaves some out. The sample features 150,000 to 200,000 clones, with roughly 0.74% in its top ten.

This receptor was taken from a boy between 10 and 17 years old in good health and CMV-seronegative. Sequenced input: PBMCs. The chain is built from TRBV6-6 and TRBJ1-1; perhaps TRBD1 as D (6 bases). The CDR3 bases are TGTGCCAGCATCCTAAGGGGGGGGACCACTGAAGCTTTCTTT. Protein: CASILRGGTTEAFF.